This TCR beta chain was obtained from a study of T cell repertoires in cytomegalovirus infection. Deletions cut 5 bases from V and 8 bases from J, with 15 bases between. Germline V gives CDR1 SGHNT, CDR2 YENEEA. This CDR3 contains 13 residues. A single record per CDR3 protein comes from TCRdb applying MiXCR to the reads. Among some 560,000 distinct CDR3 sequences, over 35% were seen once, and the ten largest hold around 48%. Concerning this clonotype: Antigen specificity is unknown.

The TCR sequence derives from a human donor in good health (CMV status not recorded). Some clones in this sample may be carry-over from other donors' samples. Specimen: cultured PBMCs, collected from culture after CMV antigen stimulation. V and J are TRBV11-3 and TRBJ1-1; D call uncertain. CDR3 bases: TGTGCCAGCAGCGCCCCCAACGAACCCGAAGCTTTCTTT. It is translated as CASSAPNEPEAFF.